The 8 T cell receptor beta chains below all came from one sample that was sequenced in a study of cytomegalovirus exposure and HLA in healthy donors. TCRdb's copy holds only in-frame clones and misses some; the assay was immunoSEQ multiplex PCR. The sample yields some 200,000 clones, roughly nine tenths seen once. The sequenced material came from PBMCs. The receptor set was obtained from a man aged 30 to 39 in good health and CMV-seropositive.

The gene calls are TRBV27 and TRBJ2-1, with no clear D. Per the germline V gene, CDR1 is MNHEY and CDR2 is SMNVEV (reference sequence). V was cut by 1 base and J by 9 bases, with 13 bases left in between. The CDR3 loop spans 14 amino acids. The CDR3 spells CASSLYGYRGEQFF. The CDR3 nucleotides read TGTGCCAGCAGTTTATATGGCTATCGTGGTGAGCAGTTCTTC.

The chain uses TRBV28 and TRBJ2-3; TRBD2 is a possible D gene (6 bases). Germline lookup yields CDR1 MDHEN and CDR2 SYDVKM. This CDR3 has 15 residues. Trimming pared 2 bases from V and 0 bases from J, leaving 9 bases between. In DNA form, the CDR3 reads TGTGCCAGCAGTTTAGGGCTAGCGAGCACAGATACGCAGTATTTT. Protein sequence: CASSLGLASTDTQYF.

The chain employs TRBV30 and TRBJ1-5; D gene unclear. The CDR3 spans 13 residues. Germline V lookup: CDR1 GTSNPN, CDR2 SVGIG (reference sequence). Trimming cost V 3 bases and J 0 bases, with 6 bases left between them. Written as DNA, the CDR3 is TGTGCCTGGAGGGACGGTAGCAATCAGCCCCAGCATTTT. Its protein is CAWRDGSNQPQHF. The whole variable domain, remainder taken from reference TRBV30 and TRBJ1-5, is SQTIHQWPATLVQPVGSPLSLECTVEGTSNPNLYWYRQAAGRGLQLLFYSVGIGQISSEVPQNLSASRPQDRQFILSSKKLLLSDSGFYLCAWRDGSNQPQHFGDGTRLSIL.

The rearrangement uses TRBV4-1 and TRBJ1-2; D might be TRBD1 (5 bases). The CDR3 is 14 amino acids. Trimming removed 0 bases from V and 5 bases from J, with 10 bases in between. Germline CDR1 reads MGHRA; CDR2 reads YSYEKL. CDR3 sequence (DNA): TGCGCCAGCAGCCAAGACGGGGGAAGGTATGGCTACACCTTC. Translating it yields CASSQDGGRYGYTF.

V is TRBV2 and J is TRBJ1-2; D unclear. The CDR3 has 14 residues. In germline, CDR1 is SNHLY, CDR2 FYNNEI. V gave up 1 base and J gave up 7 bases, with 13 bases separating them. The CDR3 reads CASSEGRSSPGYTF. Here the CDR3 DNA reads TGTGCCAGCAGTGAAGGGAGGTCATCCCCTGGCTACACCTTC.

The rearrangement links TRBV18 to TRBJ1-6, with D maybe TRBD1 (5 bases). The V and J ends lost 5 bases and 8 bases respectively, with 13 bases between them. CDR3 length: 14 amino acids. Germline CDR1 and CDR2: KGHSH and LQKENI. The CDR3 sequence: CASSRLQGDSPLHF. CDR3 in DNA: TGTGCCAGCTCAAGGCTGCAGGGAGATTCACCCCTCCACTTT. The variable domain in full, with the rest retrieved from reference TRBV18 and TRBJ1-6, is NAGVMQNPRHLVRRRGQEARLRCSPMKGHSHVYWYRQLPEEGLKFMVYLQKENIIDESGMPKERFSAEFPKEGPSILRIQQVVRGDSAAYFCASSRLQGDSPLHFGNGTRLTVT.

A few counts support this clone. The genes are TRBV9 and TRBJ2-3; D is unresolved. The CDR3 extends over 14 amino acids. V was pared by 3 bases and J by 2 bases, with 10 bases between. Germline V lookup: CDR1 SGDLS, CDR2 YYNGEE. The CDR3, as DNA: TGTGCCAGCAGCGAGGGCATCAACACAGATACGCAGTATTTT. Translation gives CASSEGINTDTQYF.

The chain combines TRBV13 with TRBJ2-7, with 7 nucleotides matching TRBD1. The J segment lost 4 bases and the V segment lost 5 bases, leaving 2 bases of the junction unmatched. CDR1 and CDR2 from the germline V gene are PRHDT and FYEKMQ (reference sequence). The CDR3 loop spans 12 amino acids. The CDR3 sequence: CASSRGRYEQYF. The CDR3 DNA sequence: TGTGCCAGCAGCAGGGGGCGGTACGAGCAGTACTTC.